This T cell receptor beta chain was obtained from a study of blood T cell repertoires in COVID-19. This CDR3 comprises 15 residues. Germline CDR1 is KGHSH and CDR2 is LQKENI. Unmatched junction bases numbered 5, after V lost 3 bases and J lost 6 bases. In the original analysis: Estimates of nucleated cell counts were drawn from the amplification of reference gene primers. Clones were read by immunoSEQ multiplex PCR, and TCRdb kept only the in-frame ones, dropping some. The D gene and trimming were derived from the DNA, and the V and J assignments and clone size from that table. Counted here are 150,000 to 200,000 clones, roughly 82% occurring once; the ten biggest clones make up over 7.5%. This clone was found once.

This TCR was sampled from a woman between 70 and 85 years old with acute or convalescent COVID-19. Sequenced input: peripheral blood. The rearrangement uses TRBV18 and TRBJ2-1; 10 nucleotides align to TRBD1. The CDR3 DNA follows: TGTGCCAGCTCACCCACCCGGACAGGGGGCAATGAGCAGTTCTTC. It specifies CASSPTRTGGNEQFF.